The 25 T cell receptor beta chains listed next were all sequenced from one sample in a study of Graves' ophthalmopathy and Graves' hyperthyroidism. RNA transcripts were the template, and TCR beta CDR3 regions were amplified from them. First-round RT-PCR employed HTBI primers, with a second-round multiplex PCR after it. TCRdb reprocessed the multiplex PCR reads via MiXCR and lists one record per CDR3 protein. The sample carries approximately 700,000 distinct CDR3 sequences, approximately 40% recorded once. The sequencing input was peripheral blood. Receptor source: an adult man with Graves' ophthalmopathy.

Note on this clonotype: Since a much larger clone is just one base distant, this may be a read error. The CDR3 region has the DNA TGTGCCAGCAGCTTAGGCTTGGGGGGCCGTGCCTGTGGCTACACCTTC. It is translated as CASSLGLGGRACGYTF. The chain carries TRBV11-1 and TRBJ1-2, with D perhaps TRBD1 (6 bases). Trimming removed 1 base from V and 7 bases from J, with 19 bases in between. The CDR3 consists of 16 residues. Germline CDR1 and CDR2: SGHAT and FQDESV (reference sequence).

The chain joins TRBV12-3 or TRBV12-4 to TRBJ1-6, with 9 bases that match TRBD1. The CDR3 is made up of 15 amino acids. Trimming removed 5 bases from V and 6 bases from J; junction bases left unmatched: 5. CDR3 amino acids: CASSTGTGTNSPLHF. In DNA form, the CDR3 reads TGTGCCAGCAGTACCGGGACAGGGACTAATTCACCCCTCCACTTT.

As concerns this clonotype: A read error may be the cause here, since a much bigger clone is one base away. The rearrangement uses TRBV7-6 and TRBJ2-7, with TRBD1 as a possible D gene (5 bases). Germline CDR1 SGHVS, CDR2 FNYEAQ. The CDR3 is made up of 13 amino acids. The CDR3 here is CASSLGVPYVQYF. In DNA form, the CDR3 reads TGTGCCAGCAGCCTAGGGGTGCCCTACGTGCAGTACTTC.

The rearrangement uses TRBV15 and TRBJ1-1; D remains ambiguous. V dropped 3 bases and J dropped 1 base, with 15 bases sitting between them. The germline V gene encodes CDR1 LNHNV and CDR2 YYDKDF (reference sequence). The CDR3 runs 16 residues. CDR3 loop: CATSSLSLTANTEAFF. In DNA form, the CDR3 reads TGTGCCACCAGCAGTTTATCGTTGACGGCGAACACTGAAGCTTTCTTT.

This clonotype was detected many times. This chain links TRBV25-1 with TRBJ2-5; D might be TRBD1 (6 bases). With 4 bases removed from V and 5 bases from J, the gap between germline ends came to 14 bases. Germline-derived CDR1 and CDR2 are MGHDK and SYGVNS. This CDR3 spans 14 amino acids. The CDR3 DNA reads TGTGCCAGCAGTGGTCAACAGGGCCGGGAGACCCAGTACTTC. It translates to CASSGQQGRETQYF.

The V call is TRBV12-3 or TRBV12-4, the J call TRBJ1-4; the D gene is possibly TRBD1 (5 bases). This CDR3 contains 15 residues. Trimming pared 4 bases from V and 4 bases from J, leaving 13 bases between. In DNA form, the CDR3 reads TGTGCCAGCAGTTCCCGCGGGGGAGATAATGAAAAACTGTTTTTT. It yields the protein CASSSRGGDNEKLFF.

The chain combines TRBV19 with TRBJ2-5; the D is unclear. The CDR3 loop spans 15 amino acids. With 4 bases removed from V and 2 bases from J, the gap between germline ends came to 14 bases. Germline CDR1 and CDR2: LNHDA and SQIVND (reference sequence). The CDR3 bases are TGTGCCAGTAGTACAGCCACGGCTTCACAAGAGACCCAGTACTTC. This sequence encodes CASSTATASQETQYF. Drawing the rest from reference TRBV19 and TRBJ2-5, the complete variable domain is DGGITQSPKYLFRKEGQNVTLSCEQNLNHDAMYWYRQDPGQGLRLIYYSQIVNDFQKGDIAEGYSVSREKKESFPLTVTSAQKNPTAFYLCASSTATASQETQYFGPGTRLLVL.

This clonotype has more than one count but fewer than ten. The rearrangement joins TRBV6-6 to TRBJ1-2; D may be TRBD1 (5 bases). CDR3 length: 14 residues. Germline lookup yields CDR1 MNHNY and CDR2 SVGAGI (reference sequence). V was pared by 0 bases and J by 5 bases, with 10 bases between. The CDR3: CASSYSGEMYGYTF. CDR3 bases: TGTGCCAGCAGTTACTCAGGGGAGATGTATGGCTACACCTTC.

Remarks on this clonotype: This may be a read error, as it is one base from a much larger clone. The chain joins TRBV19 to TRBJ2-6; no firm D call. The V and J ends lost 4 bases and 0 bases respectively, with 7 bases between them. The CDR3 length is 15 residues. Germline V gene lookup returns CDR1 LNHDA and CDR2 SQIVND (reference sequence). CDR3 coding DNA: TGTGCCAGTAGTAGGCCTATCTCTGGGGCCAACGTCCTGACTTTC. Protein sequence: CASSRPISGANVLTF. Combining the CDR3 with reference TRBV19 and TRBJ2-6 gives the whole variable domain DGGITQSPKYLFRKEGQNVTLSCEQNLNHDAMYWYRQDPGQGLRLIYYSQIVNDFQKGDIAEGYSVSREKKESFPLTVTSAQKNPTAFYLCASSRPISGANVLTFGAGSRLTVL.

This clonotype was counted ten times or more. This chain connects TRBV7-6 to TRBJ2-7, with D perhaps matching TRBD1 or TRBD2 (7 bases each). CDR3 length: 15 amino acids. Germline V lookup: CDR1 SGHVS, CDR2 FNYEAQ. Trimming removed 1 base at V and 6 bases at J, with 16 bases between. This chain's CDR3 is CASSLGQGLTGEQYF. The CDR3 DNA sequence: TGTGCCAGCAGCTTAGGACAGGGACTAACCGGCGAGCAGTACTTC.

This chain connects TRBV5-8 to TRBJ2-5; no clear D gene. Germline values: CDR1 SGHTS, CDR2 YDEGEE. V was cut by 2 bases and J by 13 bases, with 9 bases left in between. The CDR3 is made up of 10 amino acids. The CDR3 DNA reads TGTGCCAGCAGCTTATCTATCCCGTACTTC. Its translation: CASSLSIPYF.

On this clonotype itself: Being one base from a much bigger clone, this may be a read error. The chain links TRBV11-1 to TRBJ1-4; 8 bases agree with TRBD1. Trimming took 2 bases from V and 6 from J; bases not matched to a gene: 5. Germline CDR1 is SGHAT and CDR2 is FQDESV (reference sequence). This CDR3 comprises 15 residues. CDR3 DNA: TGTGCCAGCAGCTTAATGGGACAGGCAGATGAAAAACTGTTTTTT. Its translation is CASSLMGQADEKLFF.

This clonotype showed up just a few times. The V and J genes are TRBV7-2 and TRBJ2-7, with TRBD2 matching 8 bases. The CDR3 consists of 16 residues. J gave up 0 bases and V 5 bases, and 9 bases lay outside the gene matches. Germline CDR1 and CDR2: SGHTA and FQGNSA. CDR3 DNA: TGTGCCAGCAGCCGCCAGGGAGCGGGAGTCTCCTACGAGCAGTACTTC. Amino acid sequence: CASSRQGAGVSYEQYF.

The chain carries TRBV29-1 and TRBJ2-7; 8 bases line up with TRBD2. The CDR3 contains 15 residues. CDR1 and CDR2 (germline): SQVTM, ANQGSEA. J was trimmed by 4 bases and V by 6 bases; bases with no gene match: 14. The CDR3 DNA reads as TGCAGCGTAGGGATGGACAGCGGGAGTAAATACGAGCAGTACTTC. As protein: CSVGMDSGSKYEQYF.

There are a few counts of this clonotype. In DNA, the CDR3 is TGTGCCAGCCAAACCCCCAGGGGGACCGGGGAGCTGTTTTTT. Translation: CASQTPRGTGELFF. This chain connects TRBV25-1 to TRBJ2-2; 7 nucleotides match TRBD1. The CDR3 spans 14 residues. V trimming: 8 bases; J trimming: 5 bases; junction bases outside the gene matches: 8. Germline lookup yields CDR1 MGHDK and CDR2 SYGVNS.

This clonotype has only a few counts. The chain combines TRBV5-1 with TRBJ1-3; D ambiguous. Looked up from germline, CDR1 is SGHRS and CDR2 is YFSETQ. The CDR3 is 13 residues long. V lost 6 bases, J lost 4 bases, and 11 bases lay in between. CDR3 region: CASTLAGGNTIYF. Written as DNA, the CDR3 is TGCGCCAGCACCCTCGCAGGAGGAAACACCATATATTTT.

The chain carries TRBV6-1 and TRBJ2-7; 7 bases match TRBD1. Trimming took 6 bases from V and 1 from J; bases not matched to a gene: 3. CDR1 MNHNS and CDR2 SASEGT come from the germline V gene. There are 13 residues in the CDR3. The CDR3 sequence: CASRGQNSYEQYF. The CDR3 DNA reads as TGTGCCAGCAGGGGACAGAATTCCTACGAGCAGTACTTC.

This clonotype was detected ten times or more. V gene TRBV29-1 combines with J gene TRBJ1-1; D remains unclear. Germline V gene lookup returns CDR1 SQVTM and CDR2 ANQGSEA. V lost 0 bases to trimming and J lost 5 bases, with 10 bases between them. This CDR3 has 13 amino acids. The CDR3: CSVEDLRNTEAFF. For the CDR3, the DNA is TGCAGCGTTGAAGATCTGAGAAATACTGAAGCTTTCTTT. Together with reference TRBV29-1 and TRBJ1-1, the CDR3 gives the full variable domain: SAVISQKPSRDICQRGTSLTIQCQVDSQVTMMFWYRQQPGQSLTLIATANQGSEATYESGFVIDKFPISRPNLTFSTLTVSNMSPEDSSIYLCSVEDLRNTEAFFGQGTRLTVV.

This clonotype was counted only a few times. The chain links TRBV19 to TRBJ1-1; D ambiguous. Germline V lookup: CDR1 LNHDA, CDR2 SQIVND (reference sequence). This CDR3 region has 14 residues. Trimming shortened V by 3 bases and J by 1 base, and 9 bases separated the two germline ends. The CDR3 is CASSIPTENTEAFF. The CDR3 DNA reads TGTGCCAGTAGTATCCCAACAGAGAACACTGAAGCTTTCTTT.

Points on this clonotype: This may come from a read error, since a much larger clone is one base off. This CDR3 is CASSLWAGRGAYTF. The CDR3 nucleotides read TGTGCCAGCAGCTTATGGGCCGGACGGGGAGCCTACACCTTC. The chain has TRBV2 and TRBJ1-2; D remains unclear. Germline assignment: CDR1 SNHLY and CDR2 FYNNEI. This CDR3 contains 14 residues. V was shortened by 6 bases and J by 10 bases, with 21 bases between the two germline ends.

Ten or more counts support this clonotype. The chain is built from TRBV11-3 and TRBJ2-5; no reliable D call. This CDR3 is 14 amino acids long. Germline V gene lookup returns CDR1 SGHNT and CDR2 YENEEA. The ends were cut back, 3 bases at V and 0 bases at J, with 8 bases in the middle. CDR3 residues: CASSFLGNQETQYF. The CDR3 DNA reads as TGTGCCAGCAGCTTTTTGGGGAACCAAGAGACCCAGTACTTC. The entire variable domain, with the rest obtained from reference TRBV11-3 and TRBJ2-5, is as follows: EAGVVQSPRYKIIEKKQPVAFWCNPISGHNTLYWYLQNLGQGPELLIRYENEEAVDDSQLPKDRFSAERLKGVDSTLKIQPAELGDSAVYLCASSFLGNQETQYFGPGTRLLVL.

This chain connects TRBV4-1 to TRBJ1-5; possibly TRBD1 for D (6 bases). V lost 0 bases to trimming and J lost 7 bases, with 13 bases between them. The germline CDR1 and CDR2 sequences are MGHRA and YSYEKL. The CDR3 has 15 amino acids. The CDR3, as DNA: TGCGCCAGCAGCCAAGATGTGGGGGGCTGGCAGCCCCAGCATTTT. Its protein is CASSQDVGGWQPQHF.

This clonotype came up a few times. No conserved phenylalanine or tryptophan ends this CDR3, so it is likely a read error. The DNA is left out, because the CDR3 cannot be placed on it with certainty; the CDR3 is given as TCRdb lists it. The chain combines TRBV2 with TRBJ1-2. The CDR3 is 8 residues long, ends included. Per the germline V gene, CDR1 is SNHLY and CDR2 is FYNNEI. CDR3 amino acids: CASSEALG.

At least ten counts were recorded for this clonotype. The chain has TRBV5-1 and TRBJ1-6; D not resolved. Trimming took 4 bases from V and 7 from J, leaving 9 bases between them. Germline V gene sequence: CDR1 SGHRS, CDR2 YFSETQ. The CDR3 sequence is 13 residues long. The CDR3 DNA follows: TGCGCCAGCAGCGAATCTATGAATTCACCCCTCCACTTT. As protein: CASSESMNSPLHF.

The rearrangement uses TRBV29-1 and TRBJ1-6, with D possibly matching TRBD1 (6 bases). In germline, CDR1 is SQVTM, CDR2 ANQGSEA. The CDR3 consists of 13 residues. Trimming removed 6 bases from V and 8 bases from J, with 14 bases in between. CDR3 sequence reads: CSVRGGADSPLHF. The CDR3, as DNA: TGCAGCGTCCGGGGGGGGGCTGATTCACCCCTCCACTTT.